This T cell receptor (beta chain) was recovered during a study of T cells in Graves' hyperthyroidism and ophthalmopathy. General study findings and limits: Model output signaled ophthalmopathy a median roughly 6.1 months ahead of onset. Most clonotypes expanded in the thyroid (above 0.001) were also present in blood.

The germline V gene encodes CDR1 DFQATT and CDR2 SNEGSKA (reference sequence). V lost 2 bases and J lost 3; bases outside the gene matches: 7. CDR3 length: 16 residues. The diagnoses drew upon clinical symptoms, serum thyroxine and TRAb, thyroid ultrasound and orbital computed tomography. PBMCs came from more than 8.5 ml fresh peripheral blood. RNA transcripts were the template for amplifying TCR beta CDR3 regions. HTBI primers drove first-round RT-PCR of the TCR CDR3. TCRdb redid the calling of the multiplex PCR reads with MiXCR, one entry per CDR3 protein. The repertoire holds about 210,000 distinct CDR3 sequences, with roughly 18% as singletons. This clonotype was seen ten or more times. Antigen specificity is unknown.

The chain couples TRBV20-1 to TRBJ2-1; 10 bases line up with TRBD2. The receptor comes from a man aged 50 or older with Graves' hyperthyroidism. The material sequenced was blood. CDR3 DNA: TGCAGTGCTAGAAGTAGCGGGAGGAAATACTACAATGAGCAGTTCTTC. As protein: CSARSSGRKYYNEQFF.